The entry below describes one TCR beta chain. As yet, its antigen is unknown. The data stem from a study of cytomegalovirus exposure and HLA in healthy donors. The study ran its PCR with 60 Vbeta and 13 Jbeta primers. Measured with immunoSEQ multiplex PCR; TCRdb has only the in-frame clones, and not every one. The sample carries about 130,000 clones, about 80% recorded once. The study, taken as a whole, reports: A later analysis linked a missense DCLRE1C variant to TCR beta V- and J-gene trimming.

Germline CDR1 SGHDT, CDR2 YYEEEE. The CDR3 loop spans 14 amino acids. Trimming took off 2 bases at V and 4 bases at J, with 10 bases between the two ends. This rearrangement joins TRBV5-6 to TRBJ1-5, with D perhaps TRBD1 (5 bases). The sample was PBMCs. This clonotype was sampled from a male donor in good health and CMV-seronegative. CDR3: CASSFAQGNQPQHF. Here the CDR3 DNA reads TGTGCCAGCAGCTTCGCCCAGGGAAATCAGCCCCAGCATTTT.